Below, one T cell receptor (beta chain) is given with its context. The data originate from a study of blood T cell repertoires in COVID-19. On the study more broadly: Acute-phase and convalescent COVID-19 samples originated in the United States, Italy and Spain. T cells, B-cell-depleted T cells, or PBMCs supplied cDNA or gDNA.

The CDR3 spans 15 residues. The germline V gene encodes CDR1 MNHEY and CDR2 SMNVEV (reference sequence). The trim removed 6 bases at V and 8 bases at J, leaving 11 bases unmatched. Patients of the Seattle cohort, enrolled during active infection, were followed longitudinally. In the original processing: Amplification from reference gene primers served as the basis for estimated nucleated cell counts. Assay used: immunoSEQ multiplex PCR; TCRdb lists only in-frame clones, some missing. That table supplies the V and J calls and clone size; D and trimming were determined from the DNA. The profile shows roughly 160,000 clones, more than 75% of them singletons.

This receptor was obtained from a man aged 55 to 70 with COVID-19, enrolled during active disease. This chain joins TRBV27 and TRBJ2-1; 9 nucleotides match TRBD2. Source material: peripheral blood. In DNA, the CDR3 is TGTGCCAGCAGACAAGAGCGGGGGGCAGTCTATGAGCAGTTCTTC. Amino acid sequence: CASRQERGAVYEQFF.